The entry below describes one T cell receptor (beta chain). Its antigen remains unidentified. CDR3 length: 16 residues. J was trimmed by 0 bases and V by 6 bases; bases with no gene match: 2. The germline gives CDR1 MNHEY, CDR2 SMNVEV (reference sequence). The source of the sample is a study of T-cell reconstitution after alpha-beta-depleted transplantation in children. Points from the study as a whole: Reportedly, alpha-beta T cells present about two months post-transplant originated from several hundred expanded clones of graft origin. It was newly produced T cells that mostly accounted for T-cell counts and diversity one year after transplant.

The TCRbeta library was prepared with unique molecular identifiers. A single record per CDR3 protein comes from TCRdb applying MiXCR to the PCR reads. The repertoire consists of around 600,000 distinct CDR3 sequences, with 23% occurring once and the leading ten covering roughly 15%. Sequencing was performed on PBMCs, mostly from graft donor cells, taken 360 days after TCRalphabeta/CD19-depleted stem cell transplant. The chain is built from TRBV27 and TRBJ2-6; 10 bases line up with TRBD1. This receptor was obtained from a boy in the first two years of life who had a stem cell transplant for acute myeloid leukemia, so the T cells may come from the graft donor. The CDR3 coding sequence is TGTGCCAGCAGGGACAGGGGGACCTCTGGGGCCAACGTCCTGACTTTC. As protein: CASRDRGTSGANVLTF.